The next 5 T cell receptor beta chains were all read from a single sample in a study of Ad26.COV2.S vaccination and SARS-CoV-2 variants. Sample treatment: approximately 18 received Ad26.COV2.S at low or high dose, single or two shots; five or six received placebo; per-sample allocation not given. Samples came from day 63 after the first vaccine or placebo injection. Assay: immunoSEQ multiplex PCR; the TCRdb copy retains only in-frame clones and omits some. The sample consists of 350,000 to 550,000 clones, about 88% of them appearing once. Source: peripheral blood, taken in a trial of Ad26.COV2.S vaccine versus placebo. These receptors came from a person aged 18-65 years who received the Ad26.COV2.S COVID-19 vaccine or a placebo.

CDR3 sequence reads: CASSFMDRANQPQHF. In nucleotides, the CDR3 is TGTGCCAGCAGTTTTATGGACAGGGCTAATCAGCCCCAGCATTTT. The chain uses TRBV28 and TRBJ1-5; 8 nucleotides match TRBD1. The V gene end was trimmed by 3 bases and the J gene end by 4 bases; junction bases not matched to a gene: 5. The CDR3 loop spans 15 amino acids. The germline V gene encodes CDR1 MDHEN and CDR2 SYDVKM. Complete variable domain (other parts from reference TRBV28 and TRBJ1-5): DVKVTQSSRYLVKRTGEKVFLECVQDMDHENMFWYRQDPGLGLRLIYFSYDVKMKEKGDIPEGYSVSREKKERFSLILESASTNQTSMYLCASSFMDRANQPQHFGDGTRLSIL.

The genes are TRBV6-5 and TRBJ1-1; 9 bases align to TRBD1. Unmatched junction bases numbered 9, after V lost 5 bases and J lost 11 bases. The CDR3 sequence is 13 residues long. Looked up from germline, CDR1 is MNHEY and CDR2 is SVGAGI. As DNA, the CDR3 is TGTGCCAGCAGTAACGGACAGGGGCGGTTCGCTTTCTTT. Translation gives CASSNGQGRFAFF.

This clone was detected once. The chain carries TRBV2 and TRBJ1-2; a possible D gene is TRBD1 (6 bases). There are 13 residues in the CDR3. V gave up 4 bases and J gave up 5 bases, with 11 bases separating them. The germline CDR1 and CDR2 sequences are SNHLY and FYNNEI. CDR3 protein: CASSGTVFYGYTF. Here the CDR3 DNA reads TGTGCCAGCAGTGGGACAGTGTTTTATGGCTACACCTTC. Full variable domain (outside the CDR3, taken from reference TRBV2 and TRBJ1-2): EPEVTQTPSHQVTQMGQEVILRCVPISNHLYFYWYRQILGQKVEFLVSFYNNEISEKSEIFDDQFSVERPDGSNFTLKIRSTKLEDSAMYFCASSGTVFYGYTFGSGTRLTVV.

This rearrangement joins TRBV2 to TRBJ1-1; 7 bases align to TRBD1. Germline CDR1 reads SNHLY; CDR2 reads FYNNEI. Trimming cost V 6 bases and J 4 bases; bases outside gene matches: 2. This CDR3 contains 12 residues. In nucleotides, the CDR3 is TGTGCCAGCAGGAGGGACAGCACTGAAGCTTTCTTT. Residues: CASRRDSTEAFF. The full variable domain, rest sourced from reference TRBV2 and TRBJ1-1, is EPEVTQTPSHQVTQMGQEVILRCVPISNHLYFYWYRQILGQKVEFLVSFYNNEISEKSEIFDDQFSVERPDGSNFTLKIRSTKLEDSAMYFCASRRDSTEAFFGQGTRLTVV.

The chain has TRBV3-1 (or the pseudogene TRBV3-2) and TRBJ1-5, with D unresolved. The V and J ends lost 1 base and 5 bases respectively, with 6 bases between them. There are 13 residues in the CDR3. Per the germline V gene, CDR1 is LGHDT and CDR2 is YNNKEL (reference sequence). In nucleotides, the CDR3 is TGTGCCAGCAGCCAAGGCGACCATCAGCCCCAGCATTTT. Protein sequence: CASSQGDHQPQHF.